The 20 T cell receptor beta chains below all came from one sample that was sequenced in a study of T cells in women clearing cervical HPV infection. The repertoire was sequenced with immunoSEQ multiplex PCR; TCRdb's copy has only in-frame clones and lacks some. The sample table sets out around 37,000 clones. Sequenced: blood buffy coat. The receptors were sampled from a woman between 18 and 75 years old with a cervical HPV16 infection that either progressed to CIN3+ or cleared (not recorded which).

As for this clone: The CDR3 is cut off 3 residues early in the read; its end comes from the germline J gene. The V call is TRBV7-9, the J call TRBJ2-7; 9 bases agree with TRBD1. With V trimmed by 1 base and J by 3 bases, 4 bases remained unmatched. The CDR3 runs to 15 residues. CDR1 is SEHNR, CDR2 FQNEAQ, per germline (reference sequence). CDR3 region: CASSLVQGARYEQYF. The sequenced part of the CDR3 DNA is TGTGCCAGCAGCTTAGTACAGGGGGCGCGCTACGAG.

With respect to this clone: The DNA ends 3 residues before the CDR3 does, and the rest of the CDR3 is filled in from the germline J gene. The chain is built from TRBV5-1 and TRBJ2-6, with TRBD1 matching 8 bases. Germline CDR1 is SGHRS and CDR2 is YFSETQ. V was pared by 4 bases and J by 0 bases, with 9 bases of the junction left unmatched. CDR3 length equals 18 residues. The CDR3 loop is CASSLTGALASGANVLTF. The part of the CDR3 DNA that was read is TGCGCCAGCAGCCTGACAGGGGCCCTGGCCTCTGGGGCCAACGTC.

CDR3 amino acids: CASSLVASGGPGQETQYF. The sequenced part of the CDR3 DNA is TGTGCCAGCAGCTTAGTGGCTAGCGGGGGGCCCGGTCAAGAGACC. V usage is TRBV7-7 and J usage is TRBJ2-5; 11 bases are a match to TRBD2. The CDR3 goes on 3 residues after the read ends, and that part is filled in from the germline J gene. Germline CDR1 SSHAT, CDR2 FNYEAQ (reference sequence). This CDR3 region has 18 residues. The V segment lost 1 base and the J segment 2 bases; nucleotides outside the gene matches: 9.

Note on this clone: The read comes to an end 3 residues before the CDR3 does, leaving the germline J gene to fill in the end. The chain combines TRBV12-3 or TRBV12-4 with TRBJ2-5, with D perhaps matching TRBD2 (5 bases). The CDR3 has 14 residues. Trimming cost V 7 bases and J 0 bases, with 12 bases left between them. CDR3 bases read: TGTGCCAGCACCCCACTAGGTTACCAAGAGACC. It encodes CASTPLGYQET. In full, the CDR3 reads CASTPLGYQETQYF.

For this clone: The read finishes 3 residues shy of the CDR3 end, and the germline J gene is used to complete it. J is TRBJ1-5 and V is TRBV5-1; D remains ambiguous. Germline V gene sequence: CDR1 SGHRS, CDR2 YFSETQ. The CDR3 is made up of 14 amino acids. The V gene lost 2 bases and the J gene lost 5 bases, with 11 bases spanning the gap. The DNA read from the CDR3 is TGCGCCAGCAGCTTAATTCCGAGCGATCAGCCC. Amino acid sequence: CASSLIPSDQP. The full-length CDR3 reads as CASSLIPSDQPQHF.

Turning to this clone: With the read ending 3 residues before the CDR3 end, the germline J gene is used to fill in that end. This chain uses TRBV7-2 with TRBJ1-2; D is unresolved. This CDR3 comprises 14 residues. Germline CDR1 and CDR2: SGHTA and FQGNSA. CDR3 DNA, as far as it was read: TGTGCCAGCAGCTCCGGTTACGTCACAGATACC. This gives the protein CASSSGYVTDT. The whole CDR3 is CASSSGYVTDTYTF.

On this clone itself: The read finishes 3 residues shy of the CDR3 end, and the germline J gene is used to complete it. The sample carries other DNA sequences with the same CDR3. The chain uses TRBV7-9 and TRBJ1-3; weak D call: TRBD1 (5 bases). Trimming removed 4 bases at V and 2 bases at J, with 9 bases between. Germline V lookup: CDR1 SEHNR, CDR2 FQNEAQ (reference sequence). CDR3 length: 14 amino acids. CDR3 loop: CASSSTGTGNTIYF. The sequenced CDR3 bases are TGTGCCAGCAGCTCTACAGGAACTGGAAACACC.

Points on this clone: The sequenced fragment ends 3 residues before the CDR3 boundary, so the rest is inferred from the germline J gene. The chain uses TRBV6-1 and TRBJ2-7; 9 bases map to TRBD1. Unmatched junction bases numbered 11, after V lost 0 bases and J lost 5 bases. Germline V gene sequence: CDR1 MNHNS, CDR2 SASEGT. The CDR3 has 17 amino acids. The covered CDR3 bases are TGTGCCAGCAGTGAAGCGCCCGACAGGGGGTACTTCAACGAG. It yields the protein CASSEAPDRGYFNE. The whole CDR3 region reads CASSEAPDRGYFNEQYF.

Remarks on this clone: The read ends 3 residues shy of where the CDR3 ends; the end is completed using the germline J gene. The rearrangement uses TRBV20-1 and TRBJ2-7; tentatively, D is TRBD1 (6 bases). The germline V gene encodes CDR1 DFQATT and CDR2 SNEGSKA (reference sequence). CDR3 length: 16 amino acids. Trimming took 1 base from V and 6 from J, leaving 22 bases between them. CDR3: CSARVGALAGKSEQYF. The sequenced part of the CDR3 DNA is TGCAGTGCTAGAGTGGGGGCCTTGGCAGGGAAGAGCGAG.

Remarks on this clone: The read falls 3 residues short of the CDR3 end, and the missing part is taken from the germline J gene. The chain joins TRBV7-2 to TRBJ2-3; 9 nucleotides match TRBD2. This CDR3 has 14 amino acids. V shed 4 bases and J 7 bases; nucleotides not matched to a gene: 6. Germline CDR1 SGHTA, CDR2 FQGNSA. The CDR3 sequence: CASSSLAGLNTQYF. The covered CDR3 bases are TGTGCCAGCAGCTCCCTAGCGGGGCTTAATACG. Looking up the rest from reference TRBV7-2 and TRBJ2-3 gives the full variable domain: GAGVSQSPSNKVTEKGKDVELRCDPISGHTALYWYRQSLGQGLEFLIYFQGNSAPDKSGLPSDRFSAERTGGSVSTLTIQRTQQEDSAVYLCASSSLAGLNTQYFGPGTRLTVL.

A word on this clone: The read halts 3 residues ahead of the CDR3 end, with the missing end drawn from the germline J gene. This chain joins TRBV6-2 or TRBV6-3 and TRBJ2-2; the match to TRBD1 covers 9 bases. This CDR3 region has 14 residues. After removal of 6 bases from V and 7 bases from J, the junction contained 6 bases not matched to a gene. The germline gives CDR1 MNHEY, CDR2 SVGEGT. The CDR3 region is CASRTGGVSGELFF. The covered CDR3 bases are TGTGCCAGCAGGACAGGGGGAGTGAGCGGGGAG.

With regard to this clone: The CDR3 end lies 3 residues beyond the end of the read and is filled in from the germline J gene. The rearrangement links TRBV7-9 to TRBJ1-1; TRBD1 agrees at 8 bases. The CDR3 extends over 13 amino acids. Per the germline V gene, CDR1 is SEHNR and CDR2 is FQNEAQ (reference sequence). This chain's CDR3 is CASSAGGTGKAFF. Partial CDR3 DNA: TGTGCCAGCAGCGCCGGGGGGACAGGAAAA.

In regard to this clone: From the germline J gene comes the end of the CDR3, since the read stops 3 residues before it. The chain employs TRBV7-9 and TRBJ2-1; 10 bases fit TRBD1. J gave up 8 bases and V 6 bases, and 10 bases lay outside the gene matches. The V gene's germline CDR1 is SEHNR and CDR2 FQNEAQ (reference sequence). The CDR3 consists of 15 residues. The DNA read from the CDR3 is TGTGCCAGCAGTCGGACAGGGGGACTTCTCGATGAG. Its translation is CASSRTGGLLDE. The entire CDR3 reads CASSRTGGLLDEQFF.

Note on this clone: The CDR3 end lies 3 residues beyond the end of the read and is filled in from the germline J gene. V usage is TRBV5-1 and J usage is TRBJ2-3; 8 bases are shared with TRBD1. CDR1 is SGHRS, CDR2 YFSETQ, per germline. CDR3 length: 15 amino acids. The CDR3 is CASSAEGQDSETQYF. Incomplete CDR3 DNA: TGCGCCAGCAGCGCCGAGGGACAGGATAGCGAGACG.

A word on this clone: The read terminates 3 residues ahead of where the CDR3 ends, so the germline J gene completes it. The V and J genes are TRBV11-3 and TRBJ1-1, with D possibly being TRBD1 (6 bases). CDR3 length: 13 residues. Looked up from germline, CDR1 is SGHNT and CDR2 is YENEEA. CDR3 bases read: TGTGCCAGCAGCTTGGAGACGGGGACAGAA. It translates to CASSLETGTE. The entire CDR3 protein is CASSLETGTEAFF. Based on the CDR3 plus reference TRBV11-3 and TRBJ1-1, the full variable domain is EAGVVQSPRYKIIEKKQPVAFWCNPISGHNTLYWYLQNLGQGPELLIRYENEEAVDDSQLPKDRFSAERLKGVDSTLKIQPAELGDSAVYLCASSLETGTEAFFGQGTRLTVV.

As for this clone: The CDR3 end lies 3 residues beyond the end of the read and is filled in from the germline J gene. V gene TRBV19 combines with J gene TRBJ1-2, with 7 bases matching TRBD1. CDR3 length equals 12 residues. Per the germline V gene, CDR1 is LNHDA and CDR2 is SQIVND (reference sequence). The CDR3 loop reads CASGTAFGDYTF. The CDR3 DNA, read in part, is TGTGCCAGCGGGACAGCCTTTGGCGAC.

A remark on this clone: The CDR3 is cut off 3 residues early in the read; its end comes from the germline J gene. This rearrangement joins TRBV20-1 to TRBJ1-6, with D tentatively TRBD1 (5 bases). The CDR3 totals 16 residues. From germline, CDR1 is DFQATT and CDR2 SNEGSKA (reference sequence). Trimming cost V 2 bases and J 1 base, with 12 bases left between them. The CDR3 here is CSARHGAGSYNSPLHF. The covered CDR3 bases are TGCAGTGCTAGACATGGGGCGGGGTCCTATAATTCACCC.

In regard to this clone: Sequencing ends 3 residues short of the CDR3 end; the germline J gene provides the rest. The chain is built from TRBV10-3 and TRBJ1-1; D might be TRBD1 (6 bases). V dropped 6 bases and J dropped 5 bases, with 19 bases sitting between them. The CDR3 consists of 15 residues. Germline CDR1 ENHRY, CDR2 SYGVKD. The CDR3: CAIRDRDTGRTEAFF. CDR3 DNA, as far as it was read: TGTGCCATCAGAGATAGGGATACAGGGCGAACTGAA.

Comment on this clone: The observed sequence ends 3 residues before the CDR3 terminus, with the missing tail filled in from the germline J gene. V usage is TRBV2 and J usage is TRBJ2-3; 13 positions agree with TRBD2. The germline gives CDR1 SNHLY, CDR2 FYNNEI. This CDR3 region has 14 residues. V lost 6 bases and J lost 8; bases outside the gene matches: 5. The DNA read from the CDR3 is TGTGCCAGCAGCTTGGGACTAGCGGGGCTTACG. Residues: CASSLGLAGLT. The CDR3 in full is CASSLGLAGLTQYF.

As for this clone: The sequenced fragment ends 3 residues before the CDR3 boundary, so the rest is inferred from the germline J gene. The chain is built from TRBV13 and TRBJ1-1; 8 bases agree with TRBD1. CDR3 size: 17 residues. Germline V lookup: CDR1 PRHDT, CDR2 FYEKMQ (reference sequence). The V gene end was trimmed by 2 bases and the J gene end by 5 bases; junction bases not matched to a gene: 13. The sequenced part of the CDR3 DNA is TGTGCCAGCAGCTTAAGGAGGACAGGGCGATGGTGGACTGAA. This codes for CASSLRRTGRWWTE. The whole CDR3 protein is CASSLRRTGRWWTEAFF.